This entry lists 9 T cell receptor beta chains sequenced from one sample in a study of shared clonotypes between healthy human individuals. Sequencing used immunoSEQ multiplex PCR; TCRdb keeps in-frame clones, though not all of them. The sample holds 2,500,000 or so clones, around nine tenths seen once. The specimen sequenced was naive CD4+ T cells sorted from blood. As to subset: CD45RA+ positively selected. These receptors were taken from a man between 18 and 35 years old in good health.

The CDR3 region is CASSKRDSSYNSPLHF. The CDR3, as DNA: TGTGCCAGCAGCAAGAGGGACAGCTCCTATAATTCACCCCTCCACTTT. V and J are TRBV5-8 and TRBJ1-6, with 7 positions matching TRBD1. The CDR3 is 16 residues long. CDR1 SGHTS and CDR2 YDEGEE come from the germline V gene. After removal of 4 bases from V and 0 bases from J, the junction contained 4 bases not matched to a gene. Full variable domain (outside the CDR3, taken from reference TRBV5-8 and TRBJ1-6): EAGVTQSPTHLIKTRGQQATLRCSPISGHTSVYWYQQALGLGLQFLLWYDEGEERNRGNFPPRFSGRQFPNYSSELNVNALELEDSALYLCASSKRDSSYNSPLHFGNGTRLTVT.

Concerning this clone itself: The sample contains more than one DNA sequence encoding this CDR3. This rearrangement joins TRBV10-3 to TRBJ2-7; TRBD1 aligns across 11 bases. CDR1 is ENHRY, CDR2 SYGVKD, per germline. Trimming cost V 8 bases and J 1 base; bases outside gene matches: 1. This CDR3 comprises 13 residues. The CDR3, as DNA: TGTGCCATCGGGACAGGGGGTTCCTACGAGCAGTACTTC. Translation: CAIGTGGSYEQYF.

This clone was seen a single time. The chain employs TRBV30 and TRBJ1-5; D is perhaps TRBD1 (5 bases). Germline V gene data show CDR1 as GTSNPN and CDR2 as SVGIG (reference sequence). The CDR3 is made up of 13 amino acids. V lost 3 bases to trimming and J lost 4 bases, with 10 bases between them. CDR3 protein: CAWSRDQNQPQHF. The CDR3 nucleotides are TGTGCCTGGAGCCGGGACCAAAATCAGCCCCAGCATTTT.

The rearrangement uses TRBV5-1 and TRBJ2-3; D ambiguous. V lost 2 bases and J lost 7, with 11 bases in between. The CDR3 totals 13 residues. Germline assignment: CDR1 SGHRS and CDR2 YFSETQ. The CDR3 sequence: CASSFDGQNTQYF. The DNA of the CDR3 is TGCGCCAGCAGCTTCGACGGGCAAAATACGCAGTATTTT.

The V and J genes are TRBV6-6 and TRBJ2-7; 10 bases line up with TRBD2. This CDR3 is 15 amino acids long. V was clipped by 6 bases and J by 1 base; unmatched bases: 6. CDR1 MNHNY and CDR2 SVGAGI come from the germline V gene (reference sequence). The CDR3 DNA reads TGTGCCAGCAGCCAGGGACTAGCGAGGTCCTACGAGCAGTACTTC. Its protein is CASSQGLARSYEQYF.

The count of this clone is one. At one boundary the junction diverges from the germline segment, which might be a read error. The chain carries TRBV28 and TRBJ2-6; 14 bases match TRBD2. The CDR3 sequence is 22 residues long. Germline V gives CDR1 MDHEN, CDR2 SYDVKM. The CDR3 DNA reads TGTGCCAGCAGGCCCCCTCCGGGACTAGCGGGGGTAACAAACTCTGGGGCCAACGTCCCGACTTTC. Protein: CASRPPPGLAGVTNSGANVPTF.

The V call is TRBV5-1, the J call TRBJ2-3, with 11 bases lining up with TRBD2. Trimming at V came to 0 bases and at J to 2 bases, leaving 5 bases not matched to a gene. The CDR3 consists of 17 residues. Germline CDR1 reads SGHRS; CDR2 reads YFSETQ. As DNA, the CDR3 is TGCGCCAGCAGCTTGGCCCTAGCGGGGGGTACCACAGATACGCAGTATTTT. This codes for CASSLALAGGTTDTQYF.

This clone was seen only a few times. The same CDR3 can be traced to other DNA sequences in this sample. This chain connects TRBV5-1 to TRBJ1-2; D gene unclear. Germline V CDR1 and CDR2: SGHRS, YFSETQ. The CDR3 has 13 residues. V lost 0 bases, J lost 2 bases, and 5 bases lay in between. The CDR3 protein is CASSLAGNYGYTF. The CDR3 nucleotides are TGCGCCAGCAGCTTGGCCGGGAACTATGGCTACACCTTC. Supplemented by reference TRBV5-1 and TRBJ1-2, the full variable domain reads KAGVTQTPRYLIKTRGQQVTLSCSPISGHRSVSWYQQTPGQGLQFLFEYFSETQRNKGNFPGRFSGRQFSNSRSEMNVSTLELGDSALYLCASSLAGNYGYTFGSGTRLTVV.

V is TRBV30 and J is TRBJ1-5; D perhaps matches TRBD1 (6 bases). The CDR3 covers 14 residues. Trimming left V 1 base short and J 9 bases short, with 16 bases between. Germline V gives CDR1 GTSNPN, CDR2 SVGIG (reference sequence). The CDR3 spells CAWSELRGPGPQHF. DNA of the CDR3: TGTGCCTGGAGTGAACTCAGGGGACCTGGGCCCCAGCATTTT.